This TCR beta chain came from a study of beta chain features in type 1 diabetes. Findings and limits, study-wide: Reads derived from cDNA could over-represent cells showing high TCR expression.

In total, each donor contributed a single heparinised blood draw that averaged about 100 mL. Via CD45RO/CCR7/CD25/CD127/CD95/CD27, cells of the CD4+ naive, central memory, regulatory and stem cell-like memory subsets were sorted. Sorting gave populations that all exceeded 95% purity. The V gene's germline CDR1 is SGHTA and CDR2 FQGNSA. This CDR3 has 14 amino acids. V lost 5 bases to trimming and J lost 0 bases; unmatched junction nucleotides: 4. Every bit of the isolated RNA underwent reverse transcription, so sequencing read expressed TCRB transcripts. Method: immunoSEQ multiplex PCR; TCRdb's copy keeps in-frame clones and lacks some. Counted here are 120,000 to 150,000 clones, roughly 50% occurring once; the ten biggest clones make up 0.35% to 0.45%. This clone was found once. What it recognizes is unknown.

Material for sequencing was Tregs from blood. This sequence was found in a man in his late teens or twenties in good health. This chain uses TRBV7-2 with TRBJ2-7; 7 nucleotides agree with TRBD1. The CDR3 is CASSLDRSSYEQYF. DNA of the CDR3: TGTGCCAGCAGCCTGGACAGGAGCTCCTACGAGCAGTACTTC.